A selection of T cell receptor beta chains follows, all from one sample in a study of CD4+ T cells in melanoma. Profiled with immunoSEQ multiplex PCR; TCRdb holds only in-frame clones, not every one. The sample includes roughly 10,000 clones, about 73% of them seen just once. Sequences were obtained from cells from a culture (not recorded whether cultured in vitro). The receptor source for this set is a human donor with melanoma. The conserved cysteine and the conserved F or W are not part of the CDR3 here. D genes are given only for firm matches.

d_call | v_call | cdr3_aa
. | TRBV18 | ASSRLGTNTDTQY
TRBD1 | TRBV19 | ASSIRPDRGTPSEQY
. | TRBV6-1 | ASSEEEGSTYGYT
TRBD2 | TRBV5-8 | ASSPERGPLLRTDTQY
. | TRBV7-3 | ASSLYTRPHEQY
TRBD2 | TRBV27 | ASSLSGTIPEQF
. | TRBV28 | ASSFSGEGYGYT
. | TRBV19 | ASADTPGDSTGELF
TRBD1 | TRBV6-5 | ASRTGTGGNQPQH
. | TRBV6-6 | ASSYRTVKAGDTQY
. | TRBV5-1 | ASSFRSGGSFTSYNEQF
. | TRBV5-1 | ASSLTPGAGYGYT
TRBD1 | TRBV19 | ASSTAGGLYGYT
. | TRBV2 | ASSEGLRAMKQF
. | TRBV12-5 | ASGPVSRTEAF
TRBD1 | TRBV12-3/TRBV12-4 | ASSRDRAQPQH
. | TRBV11-2 | ASSWIRGSSYEQY
. | TRBV5-4 | ASSPRPGLDQETQY
. | TRBV6-6 | ASSLLPAATNYGYT
. | TRBV10-2 | ASSSGEGQPQH
. | TRBV11-1 | ASSPTGYEQY
TRBD1 | TRBV5-1 | ASSPRTGGNQPQH
TRBD1 | TRBV5-1 | ASTSQGASYEQY
. | TRBV5-1 | ASSLGPSGQETQY
. | TRBV19 | ASSRSHWTEIGNTIY
. | TRBV7-9 | ASSFLGPLGAGELF
TRBD1 | TRBV12-3/TRBV12-4 | ASSLSGTGV
TRBD1 | TRBV11-2 | ASSTDRGRIGSPLH
. | TRBV13 | ASSSLFYRGYT
. | TRBV3-1/TRBV3-2 | ASSQEGETSVWETQY
TRBD1 | TRBV6-5 | ASGRDRGNQPQH
. | TRBV3-1/TRBV3-2 | ASSGPLQGIKF
. | TRBV6-5 | ASRYGQHTEAF
. | TRBV19 | ASSIEAANGYT
. | TRBV2 | ASRLQGKDTEAF
TRBD1 | TRBV19 | ASSIRGTETTDTQY
TRBD1 | TRBV7-2 | ASSPTGGSYNEQF
. | TRBV5-8 | ASSLRGADTEAF
TRBD1 | TRBV19 | ASSVGQGKLNIQY
TRBD1 | TRBV5-4 | ASSSWDRGYQETQY
. | TRBV3-1/TRBV3-2 | ASSHAGPEAF
. | TRBV12-3/TRBV12-4 | ASSSGREAF
. | TRBV30 | AWTEGGLGSGNTIY
. | TRBV5-1 | ASSLPGGAEAF
. | TRBV5-1 | ASSLVGVPGNTIY
TRBD2 | TRBV9 | ASSSHSWTSTLIGYEQY
TRBD1 | TRBV29-1 | SVDGTGTYEQY
. | TRBV15 | ATSRGGRKDQPQH
. | TRBV4-1 | ASSPLLRRSQETQY
TRBD2 | TRBV10-1 | ASSAGLAGGQETQY
TRBD1 | TRBV19 | ASRIKRRTGENEAF
. | TRBV7-3 | ASSLTPGDEQY
. | TRBV5-1 | ASSRRQGGSSEQY
TRBD2 | TRBV4-1 | ASSQAAGGRADTQY
. | TRBV7-9 | ASSQRGGYYT
. | TRBV7-7 | ASSLSHQETQY
. | TRBV14 | ASSPRWSSYEQY
TRBD1 | TRBV30 | AWSWGTAYEQY
TRBD2 | TRBV15 | ATRYGTTIEQF
. | TRBV5-4 | ASSPAETYNEQF